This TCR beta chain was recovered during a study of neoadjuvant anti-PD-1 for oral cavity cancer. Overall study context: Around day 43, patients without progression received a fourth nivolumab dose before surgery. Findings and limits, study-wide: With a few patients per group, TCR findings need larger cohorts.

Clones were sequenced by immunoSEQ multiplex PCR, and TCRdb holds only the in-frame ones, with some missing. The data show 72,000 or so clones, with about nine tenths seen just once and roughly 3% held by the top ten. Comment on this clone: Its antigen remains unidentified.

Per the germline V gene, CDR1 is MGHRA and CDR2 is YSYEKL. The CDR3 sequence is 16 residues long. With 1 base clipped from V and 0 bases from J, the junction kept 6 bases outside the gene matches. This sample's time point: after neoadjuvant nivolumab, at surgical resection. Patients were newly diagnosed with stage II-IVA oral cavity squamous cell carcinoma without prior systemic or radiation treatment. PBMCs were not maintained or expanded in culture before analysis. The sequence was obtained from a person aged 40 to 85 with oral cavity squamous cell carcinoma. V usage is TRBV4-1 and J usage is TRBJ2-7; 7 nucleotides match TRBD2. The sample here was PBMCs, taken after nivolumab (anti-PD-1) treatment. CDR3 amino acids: CASSQGTGGSSYEQYF. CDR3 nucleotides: TGCGCCAGCAGCCAAGGGACTGGCGGGAGCTCCTACGAGCAGTACTTC.